This T cell receptor (beta chain) was found in a study of blood T cell repertoires in COVID-19. The overall study: In each case, the material was cDNA or gDNA derived from T cells, B-cell-depleted T cells, or PBMCs.

TCRdb's copy holds only in-frame clones and misses some; the assay was immunoSEQ multiplex PCR. The table has about 78,000 clones, about 89% seen once. The CDR3 has 12 residues. Trimming cost V 10 bases and J 3 bases; bases outside gene matches: 3. Per germline, CDR1 ENHRY and CDR2 SYGVKD. This TCR came from a man aged 50 or older with active or convalescent COVID-19. The sequenced material came from peripheral blood. The chain combines TRBV10-3 with TRBJ2-5; 9 bases map to TRBD1. In DNA form, the CDR3 reads TGTGCCACCTGGACAGGGGAAGAGACCCAGTACTTC. This gives the protein CATWTGEETQYF.